This T cell receptor beta chain comes out of a study of cytomegalovirus exposure and HLA in healthy donors. Study-wide points: Later, an analysis found that TCR clusters from the first cohort tended to co-occur in the 90 to 150 validation repertoires. Reported results showed that the classifier diagnosed cytomegalovirus status with high specificity and sensitivity. The investigators catalogued under 200 TCR beta chains as cytomegalovirus-associated.

With regard to this clone: Its matching antigen is unknown.

The assay was immunoSEQ multiplex PCR, and TCRdb's table has in-frame clones only and misses some. The data show roughly 120,000 clones, over 90% seen once. The CDR3 has 15 amino acids. V shed 5 bases and J 4 bases; nucleotides not matched to a gene: 11. CDR1 is SEHNR and CDR2 is FQNEAQ in the germline V gene (reference sequence). The sequence came from a young woman in good health and CMV-seronegative. The material sequenced was PBMCs. The genes are TRBV7-9 and TRBJ2-7; 7 nucleotides match TRBD2. The CDR3: CASSPRGVGEYEQYF. For the CDR3, the DNA is TGTGCCAGCAGCCCCCGGGGGGTCGGTGAGTACGAGCAGTACTTC.